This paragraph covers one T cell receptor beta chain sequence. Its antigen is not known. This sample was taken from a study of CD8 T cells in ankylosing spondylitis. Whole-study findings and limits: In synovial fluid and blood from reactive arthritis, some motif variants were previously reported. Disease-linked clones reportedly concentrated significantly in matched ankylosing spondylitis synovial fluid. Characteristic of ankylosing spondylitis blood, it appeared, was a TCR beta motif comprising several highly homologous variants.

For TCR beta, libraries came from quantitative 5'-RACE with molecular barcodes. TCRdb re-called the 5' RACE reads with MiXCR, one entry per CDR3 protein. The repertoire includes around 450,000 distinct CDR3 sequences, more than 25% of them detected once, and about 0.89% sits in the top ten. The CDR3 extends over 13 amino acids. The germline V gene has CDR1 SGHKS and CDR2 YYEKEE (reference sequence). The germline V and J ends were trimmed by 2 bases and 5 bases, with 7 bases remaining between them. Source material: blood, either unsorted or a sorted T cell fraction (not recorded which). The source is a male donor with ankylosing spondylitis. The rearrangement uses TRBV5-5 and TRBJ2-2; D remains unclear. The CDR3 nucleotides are TGTGCCAGCAGCTTCAGGATAACCGGGGAGCTGTTTTTT. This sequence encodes CASSFRITGELFF. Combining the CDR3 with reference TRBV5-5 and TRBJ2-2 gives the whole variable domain DAGVTQSPTHLIKTRGQQVTLRCSPISGHKSVSWYQQVLGQGPQFIFQYYEKEERGRGNFPDRFSARQFPNYSSELNVNALLLGDSALYLCASSFRITGELFFGEGSRLTVL.